The present entry profiles one T cell receptor (beta chain) with its context. Unique molecular identifiers were affixed to single, distinct cDNA molecules. Using its own MiXCR run on the 5' RACE reads, TCRdb lists one record per CDR3 protein. Of about 110,000 distinct CDR3 sequences listed, around 10% were seen once; the top ten hold 3% to 3.5%. The source of the sample is a study of early T cells in non-severe SARS-CoV-2 infection. The length of the CDR3 is 16 residues. The V gene's germline CDR1 is SGDLS and CDR2 YYNGEE. Trimming removed 0 bases at V and 0 bases at J, with 13 bases between. The rearrangement joins TRBV9 to TRBJ2-7; D is undetermined. The sample consisted of whole blood. This clonotype was sampled from an adult who was a healthcare worker with PCR-confirmed SARS-CoV-2 infection or an uninfected control (not recorded which). CDR3 in DNA: TGTGCCAGCAGCGTAGACCCCTCGTTACTCTCCTACGAGCAGTACTTC. Translated, it gives CASSVDPSLLSYEQYF. Variable domain in full (rest from reference TRBV9 and TRBJ2-7): DSGVTQTPKHLITATGQRVTLRCSPRSGDLSVYWYQQSLDQGLQFLIQYYNGEERAKGNILERFSAQQFPDLHSELNLSSLELGDSALYFCASSVDPSLLSYEQYFGPGTRLTVT.